Given below is one TCR beta chain in context. The sample comes from a study of sequential checkpoint blockade in melanoma. Study-wide context: Randomization was 1:1 between first-line nivolumab→ipilimumab and ipilimumab→nivolumab. Each arm's sequence ended with maintenance nivolumab.

Treatment described: randomized to nivolumab then ipilimumab (arm A) or the reverse (arm B). Sorted cells were live CD3+CD8+, lacking CD19 and CD56, from PBMCs. The data were produced by immunoSEQ multiplex PCR, yet TCRdb's version contains in-frame clones alone and is incomplete. The data hold around 21,000 clones, with more than 80% observed a single time. The CDR3 is made up of 15 amino acids. The germline CDR1 and CDR2 sequences are SGHTA and FQGNSA. V was clipped by 7 bases and J by 10 bases, with 23 bases between them. The chain uses TRBV7-2 and TRBJ2-1, with D uncertain. This sample comprised CD8+ T cells sorted from blood (inferred from file names), obtained from a patient given nivolumab and ipilimumab in sequence. The receptor was derived from a human donor with melanoma. This chain's CDR3 is CASNINPLGPNEQFF. CDR3 DNA: TGTGCCAGCAATATTAACCCCCTGGGCCCTAACGAGCAGTTCTTC.